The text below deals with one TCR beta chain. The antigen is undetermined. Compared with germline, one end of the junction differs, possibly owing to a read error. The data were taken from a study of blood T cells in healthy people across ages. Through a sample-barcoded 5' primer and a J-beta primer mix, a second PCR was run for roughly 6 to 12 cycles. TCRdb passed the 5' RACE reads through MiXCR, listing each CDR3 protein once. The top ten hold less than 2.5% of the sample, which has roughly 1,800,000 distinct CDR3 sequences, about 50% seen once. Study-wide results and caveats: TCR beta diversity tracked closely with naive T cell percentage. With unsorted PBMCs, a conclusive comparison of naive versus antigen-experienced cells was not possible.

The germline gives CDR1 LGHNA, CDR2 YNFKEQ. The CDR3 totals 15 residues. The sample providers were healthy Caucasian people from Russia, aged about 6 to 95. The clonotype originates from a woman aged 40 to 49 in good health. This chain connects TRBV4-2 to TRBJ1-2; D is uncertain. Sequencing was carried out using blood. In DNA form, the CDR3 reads TGTGCCAGCAGCCAAGATCGTACGGCTAACTATGGCCACACCTTC. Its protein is CASSQDRTANYGHTF.